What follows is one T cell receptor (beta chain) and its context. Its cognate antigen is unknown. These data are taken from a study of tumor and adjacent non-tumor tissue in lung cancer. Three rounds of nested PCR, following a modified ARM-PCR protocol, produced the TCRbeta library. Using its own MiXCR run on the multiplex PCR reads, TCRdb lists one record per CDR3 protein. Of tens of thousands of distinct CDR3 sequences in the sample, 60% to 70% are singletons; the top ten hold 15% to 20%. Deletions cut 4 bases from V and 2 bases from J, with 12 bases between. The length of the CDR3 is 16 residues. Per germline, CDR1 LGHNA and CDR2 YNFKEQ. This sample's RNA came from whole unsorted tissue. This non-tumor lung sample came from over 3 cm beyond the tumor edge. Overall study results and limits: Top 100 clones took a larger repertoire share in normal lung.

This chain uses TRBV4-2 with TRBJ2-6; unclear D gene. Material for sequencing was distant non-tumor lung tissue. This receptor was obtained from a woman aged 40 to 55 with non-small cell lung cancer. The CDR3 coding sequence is TGTGCCAGCAGCCCGACGAGCGAGACTGGGGCCAACGTCCTGACTTTC. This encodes CASSPTSETGANVLTF.